This T cell receptor beta chain emerged from a study of vaccination effects on CD4 cells after COVID-19. Study summary: Samples were given by two convalescent patients 16 days and one week before vaccination. Whole-study results and caveats: Convalescents' post-vaccine spike-reactive clones were mainly new, vaccine-induced.

Assay used: immunoSEQ multiplex PCR; TCRdb lists only in-frame clones, some missing. The sample has around 30,000 clones; 69% are singletons. V was pared by 9 bases and J by 3 bases, with 11 bases of the junction left unmatched. CDR1 is LNHDA and CDR2 is SQIVND in the germline V gene (reference sequence). The CDR3 extends over 15 amino acids. The ViraFEST assay expanded antigen-specific CD4+ T cells with viral peptide pools before sequencing. Once cultured for approximately eleven days, the cells underwent separation to obtain CD4+ T cells. Infection dated between March and December 2020, before the Alpha, Beta and Delta variants reached the United States. PBMC cultures contained 2 million or so cells per well, approximately 10 IU/ml IL-2 and roughly 10 ug/ml peptides. Researchers swapped half the medium for IL-2 medium on both days 3 and 7. Note on this clone: The antigen is undetermined.

The TCR was taken from a human donor who had a prior SARS-CoV-2 infection. The J gene is TRBJ2-7, the V gene TRBV19; TRBD1 matches at 10 bases. Material: CD4+ T cells from PBMCs cultured with SARS-CoV-2 spike peptides, obtained before COVID-19 vaccination. The DNA for the CDR3 is TGTGCCAGCTCCCGTGGGGACAGGGGTAACTACGAGCAGTACTTC. Translation gives CASSRGDRGNYEQYF.